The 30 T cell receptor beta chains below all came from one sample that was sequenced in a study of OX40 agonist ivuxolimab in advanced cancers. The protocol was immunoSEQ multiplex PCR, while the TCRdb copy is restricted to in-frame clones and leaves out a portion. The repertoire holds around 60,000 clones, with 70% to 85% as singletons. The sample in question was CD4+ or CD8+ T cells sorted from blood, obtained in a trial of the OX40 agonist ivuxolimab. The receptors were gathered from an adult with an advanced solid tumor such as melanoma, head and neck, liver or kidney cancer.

The CDR3 coding sequence is TGTGCCAGCCGCCTGTGGGGCCCGAACACTGAAGCTTTCTTT. It encodes CASRLWGPNTEAFF. The rearrangement uses TRBV11-2 and TRBJ1-1, with D perhaps TRBD1 (5 bases). This CDR3 spans 14 amino acids. Germline V gene sequence: CDR1 SGHAT, CDR2 FQNNGV. The V end was cut by 8 bases, the J end by 1 base, with 14 bases between.

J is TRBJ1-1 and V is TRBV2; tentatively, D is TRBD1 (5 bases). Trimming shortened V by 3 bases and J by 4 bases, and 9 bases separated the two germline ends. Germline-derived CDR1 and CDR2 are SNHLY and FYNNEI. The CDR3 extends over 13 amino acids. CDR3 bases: TGTGCCAGCAGTGAGGGACCGGGCACTGAAGCTTTCTTT. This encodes CASSEGPGTEAFF.

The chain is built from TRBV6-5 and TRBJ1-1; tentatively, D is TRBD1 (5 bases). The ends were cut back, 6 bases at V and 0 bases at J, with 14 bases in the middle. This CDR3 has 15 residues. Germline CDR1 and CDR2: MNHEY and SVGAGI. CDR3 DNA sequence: TGTGCCAGCAGAAAGACGACAGCTCTGAACACTGAAGCTTTCTTT. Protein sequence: CASRKTTALNTEAFF.

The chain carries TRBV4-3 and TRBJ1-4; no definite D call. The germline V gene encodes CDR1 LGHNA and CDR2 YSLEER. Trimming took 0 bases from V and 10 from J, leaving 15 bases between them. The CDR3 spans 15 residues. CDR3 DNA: TGCGCCAGCAGCCAAGATCCCCGTTTTATCGGAAAACTGTTTTTT. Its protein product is CASSQDPRFIGKLFF.

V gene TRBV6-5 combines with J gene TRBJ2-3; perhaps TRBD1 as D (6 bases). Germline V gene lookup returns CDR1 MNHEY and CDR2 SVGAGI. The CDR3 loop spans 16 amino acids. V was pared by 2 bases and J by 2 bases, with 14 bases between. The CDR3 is CASSYARTAITDTQYF. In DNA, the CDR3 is TGTGCCAGCAGTTACGCCCGGACAGCGATCACAGATACGCAGTATTTT.

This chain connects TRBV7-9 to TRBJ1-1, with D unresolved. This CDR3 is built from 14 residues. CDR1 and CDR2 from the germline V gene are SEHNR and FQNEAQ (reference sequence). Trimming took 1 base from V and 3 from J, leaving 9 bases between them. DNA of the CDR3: TGTGCCAGCAGCTTAGTGGGGTTCGACACTGAAGCTTTCTTT. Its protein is CASSLVGFDTEAFF.

CDR3 residues: CASSLYPGIGSEAFF. Written as DNA, the CDR3 is TGTGCCAGCAGCTTGTATCCGGGGATAGGCTCTGAAGCTTTCTTT. The V call is TRBV5-5, the J call TRBJ1-1, with D unclear. The germline gives CDR1 SGHKS, CDR2 YYEKEE (reference sequence). This CDR3 comprises 15 residues. The V end was cut by 1 base, the J end by 6 bases, with 16 bases between.

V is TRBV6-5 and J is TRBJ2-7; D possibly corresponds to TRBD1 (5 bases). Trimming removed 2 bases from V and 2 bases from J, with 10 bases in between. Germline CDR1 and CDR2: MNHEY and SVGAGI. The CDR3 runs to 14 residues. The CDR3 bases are TGTGCCAGCAGTTACGGCCTAGGGGCCTACGAGCAGTACTTC. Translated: CASSYGLGAYEQYF.

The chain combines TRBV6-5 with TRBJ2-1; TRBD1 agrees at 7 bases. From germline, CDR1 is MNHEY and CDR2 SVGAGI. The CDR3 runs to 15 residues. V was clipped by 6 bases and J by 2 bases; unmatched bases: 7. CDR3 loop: CASSSTGVAYNEQFF. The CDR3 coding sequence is TGTGCCAGCAGCAGCACAGGGGTGGCCTACAATGAGCAGTTCTTC.

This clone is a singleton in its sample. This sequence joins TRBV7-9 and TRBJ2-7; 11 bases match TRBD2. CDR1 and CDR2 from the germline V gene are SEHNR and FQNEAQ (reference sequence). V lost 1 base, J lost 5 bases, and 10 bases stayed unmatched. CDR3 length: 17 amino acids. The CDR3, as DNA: TGTGCCAGCAGCTTAGATTATAGCGGGAGGGCCTCGGACGAGCAGTACTTC. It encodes CASSLDYSGRASDEQYF.

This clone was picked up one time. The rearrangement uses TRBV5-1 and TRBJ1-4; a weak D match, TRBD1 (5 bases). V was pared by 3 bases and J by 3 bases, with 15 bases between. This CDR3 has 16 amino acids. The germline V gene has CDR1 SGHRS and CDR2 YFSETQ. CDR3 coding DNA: TGCGCCAGCAGCTGGAGGGTCCGGGGGGCTAATGAAAAACTGTTTTTT. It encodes CASSWRVRGANEKLFF.

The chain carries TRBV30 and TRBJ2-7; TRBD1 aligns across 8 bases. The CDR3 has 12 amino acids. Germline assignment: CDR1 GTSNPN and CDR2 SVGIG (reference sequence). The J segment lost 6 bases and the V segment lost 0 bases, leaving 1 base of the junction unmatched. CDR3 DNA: TGTGCCTGGAGTGTAGGACAGGGCGAGCAGTACTTC. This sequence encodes CAWSVGQGEQYF.

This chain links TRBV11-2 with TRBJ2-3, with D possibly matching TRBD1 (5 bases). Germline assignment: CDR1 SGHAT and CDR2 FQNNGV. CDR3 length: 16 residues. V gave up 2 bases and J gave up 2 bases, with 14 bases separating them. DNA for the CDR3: TGTGCCAGCAGCTTAATTTCAGGGCCCCCCACAGATACGCAGTATTTT. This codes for CASSLISGPPTDTQYF.

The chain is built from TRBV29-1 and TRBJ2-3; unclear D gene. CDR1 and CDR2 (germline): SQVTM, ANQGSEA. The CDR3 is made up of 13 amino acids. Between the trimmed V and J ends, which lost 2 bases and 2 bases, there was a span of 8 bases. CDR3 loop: CSVESRFTDTQYF. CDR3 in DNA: TGCAGCGTTGAAAGTCGGTTCACAGATACGCAGTATTTT.

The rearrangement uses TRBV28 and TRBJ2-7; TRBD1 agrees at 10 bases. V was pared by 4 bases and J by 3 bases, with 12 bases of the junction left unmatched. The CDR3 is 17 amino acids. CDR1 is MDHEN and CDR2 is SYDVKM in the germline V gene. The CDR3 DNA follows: TGTGCCAGCAGTTCCTCCCGAACCGGGACAGGGGTCTACGAGCAGTACTTC. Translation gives CASSSSRTGTGVYEQYF. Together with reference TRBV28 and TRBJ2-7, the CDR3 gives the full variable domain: DVKVTQSSRYLVKRTGEKVFLECVQDMDHENMFWYRQDPGLGLRLIYFSYDVKMKEKGDIPEGYSVSREKKERFSLILESASTNQTSMYLCASSSSRTGTGVYEQYFGPGTRLTVT.

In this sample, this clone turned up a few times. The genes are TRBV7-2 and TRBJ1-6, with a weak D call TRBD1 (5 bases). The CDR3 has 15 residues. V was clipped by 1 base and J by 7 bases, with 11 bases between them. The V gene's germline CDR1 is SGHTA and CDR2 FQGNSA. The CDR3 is CASSLGRDVNSPLHF. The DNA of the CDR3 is TGTGCCAGCAGCTTAGGCCGGGACGTAAATTCACCCCTCCACTTT.

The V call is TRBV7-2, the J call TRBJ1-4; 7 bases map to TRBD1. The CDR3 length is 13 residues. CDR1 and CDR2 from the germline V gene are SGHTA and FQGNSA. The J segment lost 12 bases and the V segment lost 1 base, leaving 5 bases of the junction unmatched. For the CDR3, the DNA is TGTGCCAGCAGCTTAGGTCGTCAGGGGGAACTGTTTTTT. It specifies CASSLGRQGELFF.

CDR3 bases: TGTGCCAGCTCACGGACAGGGGGCAAAGATACGCAGTATTTT. It encodes CASSRTGGKDTQYF. The chain recombines TRBV18 with TRBJ2-3; 11 nucleotides match TRBD1. J gave up 5 bases and V 4 bases, and 2 bases lay outside the gene matches. Germline-derived CDR1 and CDR2 are KGHSH and LQKENI. CDR3 length: 14 residues.

The CDR3 here is CASSIAASGYNEQFF. CDR3 sequence (DNA): TGTGCCAGTAGTATAGCGGCTAGCGGATACAATGAGCAGTTCTTC. This chain uses TRBV19 with TRBJ2-1; 7 bases align to TRBD2. The germline V gene encodes CDR1 LNHDA and CDR2 SQIVND (reference sequence). The CDR3 has 15 amino acids. The ends lost 1 base at V and 4 bases at J; junction bases unmatched: 4. Variable domain in full (rest from reference TRBV19 and TRBJ2-1): DGGITQSPKYLFRKEGQNVTLSCEQNLNHDAMYWYRQDPGQGLRLIYYSQIVNDFQKGDIAEGYSVSREKKESFPLTVTSAQKNPTAFYLCASSIAASGYNEQFFGPGTRLTVL.

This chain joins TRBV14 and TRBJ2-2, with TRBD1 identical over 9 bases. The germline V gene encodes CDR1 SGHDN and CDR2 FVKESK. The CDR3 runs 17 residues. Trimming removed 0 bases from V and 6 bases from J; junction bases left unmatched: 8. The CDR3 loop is CASSQDLQGAIAGELFF. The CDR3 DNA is TGTGCCAGCAGCCAAGATCTACAGGGGGCTATCGCCGGGGAGCTGTTTTTT.

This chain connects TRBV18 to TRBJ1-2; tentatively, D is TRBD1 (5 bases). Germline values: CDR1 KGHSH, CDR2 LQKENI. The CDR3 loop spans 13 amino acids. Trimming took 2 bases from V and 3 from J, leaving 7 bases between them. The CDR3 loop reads CASSPTGDYGYTF. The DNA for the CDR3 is TGTGCCAGCTCACCAACAGGTGACTATGGCTACACCTTC.

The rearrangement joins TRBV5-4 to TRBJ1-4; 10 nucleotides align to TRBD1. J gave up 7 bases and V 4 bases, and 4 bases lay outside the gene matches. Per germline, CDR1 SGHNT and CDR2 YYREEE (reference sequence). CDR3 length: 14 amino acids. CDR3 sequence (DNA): TGTGCCAGCAGCCTTGACAGGGGGCGTGAAAAACTGTTTTTT. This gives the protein CASSLDRGREKLFF.

The CDR3 nucleotides read TGTGCCAGCAGCGTCGACGGCAGGGTTATCTATGGCTACACCTTC. Translated: CASSVDGRVIYGYTF. The chain links TRBV9 to TRBJ1-2, with D possibly being TRBD1 (5 bases). The germline V gene encodes CDR1 SGDLS and CDR2 YYNGEE. There are 15 residues in the CDR3. V gave up 2 bases and J gave up 4 bases, with 15 bases separating them.

The CDR3 DNA sequence: TGTGCCAGCAGCCCTCGATCCGGGCAAGGAGTCTATGGCTACACCTTC. It specifies CASSPRSGQGVYGYTF. This chain joins TRBV28 and TRBJ1-2; D ambiguous. Trimming took off 6 bases at V and 4 bases at J, with 21 bases between the two ends. Germline CDR1 MDHEN, CDR2 SYDVKM. The CDR3 is 16 residues long.

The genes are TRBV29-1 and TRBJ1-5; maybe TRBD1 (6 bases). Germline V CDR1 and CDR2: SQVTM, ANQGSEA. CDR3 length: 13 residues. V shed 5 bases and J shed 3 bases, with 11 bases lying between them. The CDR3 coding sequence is TGCAGCGTTACCAGGGGTGACAATCAGCCCCAGCATTTT. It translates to CSVTRGDNQPQHF.

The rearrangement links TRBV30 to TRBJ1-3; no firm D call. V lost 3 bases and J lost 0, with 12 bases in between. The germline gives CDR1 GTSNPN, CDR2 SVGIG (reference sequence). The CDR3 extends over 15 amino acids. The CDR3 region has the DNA TGTGCCTGGAGGGTAGGGATTTTCTCTGGAAACACCATATATTTT. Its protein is CAWRVGIFSGNTIYF.

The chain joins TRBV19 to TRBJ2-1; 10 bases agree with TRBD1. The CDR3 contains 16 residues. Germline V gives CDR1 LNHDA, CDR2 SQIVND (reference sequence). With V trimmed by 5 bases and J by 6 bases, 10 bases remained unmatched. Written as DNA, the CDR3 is TGTGCCAGTAGTTCCCCACGGGACAGGGGTATCAATGAGCAGTTCTTC. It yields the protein CASSSPRDRGINEQFF.

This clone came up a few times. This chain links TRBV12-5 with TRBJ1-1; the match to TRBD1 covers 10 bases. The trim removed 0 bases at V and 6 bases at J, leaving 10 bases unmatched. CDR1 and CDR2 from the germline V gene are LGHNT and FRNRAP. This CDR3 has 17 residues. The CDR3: CASGLVTGTGVKPEAFF. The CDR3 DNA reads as TGTGCTAGTGGTTTGGTCACCGGGACAGGGGTTAAACCTGAAGCTTTCTTT.

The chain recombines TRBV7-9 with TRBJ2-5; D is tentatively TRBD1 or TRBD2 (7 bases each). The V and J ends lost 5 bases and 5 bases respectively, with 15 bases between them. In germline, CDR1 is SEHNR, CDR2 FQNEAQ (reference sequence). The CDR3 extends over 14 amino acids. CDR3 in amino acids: CASSPTGTTETQYF. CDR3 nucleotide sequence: TGTGCCAGCAGCCCGACAGGGACTACGGAGACCCAGTACTTC.

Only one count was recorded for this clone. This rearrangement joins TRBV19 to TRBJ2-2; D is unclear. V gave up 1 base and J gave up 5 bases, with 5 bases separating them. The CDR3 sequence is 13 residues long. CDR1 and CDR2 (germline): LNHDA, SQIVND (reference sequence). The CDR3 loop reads CASSIASTGELFF. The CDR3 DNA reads TGTGCCAGTAGTATAGCCTCGACCGGGGAGCTGTTTTTT. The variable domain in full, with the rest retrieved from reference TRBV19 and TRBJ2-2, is DGGITQSPKYLFRKEGQNVTLSCEQNLNHDAMYWYRQDPGQGLRLIYYSQIVNDFQKGDIAEGYSVSREKKESFPLTVTSAQKNPTAFYLCASSIASTGELFFGEGSRLTVL.